This T cell receptor beta chain comes out of a study of regulatory T cells in long-lasting Graves disease. Study-wide results and limits: Persistent Graves' patients showed less TCR diversity than newly diagnosed ones. Among the persistent patients, 2,500 to 3,000 public clonotypes were shared, more than the 850 to 1,000 shared among new patients.

Combining iRepertoire HTBI primers with Arm-PCR of CDR3 regions, the authors built TCR beta libraries. TCRdb independently ran MiXCR on the multiplex PCR reads; one entry per CDR3 protein. The profile covers around 460,000 distinct CDR3 sequences, with about 20% appearing a single time and about 12% taken by the ten largest. Time point noted: persistent/refractory GD, antithyroid drugs over 5 years with positive TRAb. PBMC-derived RNA was used for the TCR library. About this clonotype: The antigen remains unidentified.

The CDR3 is 16 amino acids. The germline CDR1 and CDR2 sequences are SGHNT and YYREEE (reference sequence). The V end lost 5 bases, the J end lost 6 bases, and 20 bases lay between the germline ends. The sequence derives from a female donor with Graves disease. The specimen comprised peripheral blood mononuclear cells (PBMCs), sampled when the disease was refractory, from a patient treated with antithyroid drugs. The chain uses TRBV5-4 and TRBJ2-2; TRBD1 might be the D (7 bases). The CDR3 loop is CASSWGAQGGSGELFF. CDR3 bases: TGTGCCAGCAGTTGGGGCGCGCAGGGGGGATCCGGGGAGCTGTTTTTT. Full variable domain (outside the CDR3, taken from reference TRBV5-4 and TRBJ2-2): ETGVTQSPTHLIKTRGQQVTLRCSSQSGHNTVSWYQQALGQGPQFIFQYYREEENGRGNFPPRFSGLQFPNYSSELNVNALELDDSALYLCASSWGAQGGSGELFFGEGSRLTVL.